Following are 30 T cell receptor beta chains from one sample sequenced in a study of cytomegalovirus exposure and HLA in healthy donors. Use of 60 Vbeta and 13 Jbeta primers characterized the PCR. Clones were read by immunoSEQ multiplex PCR, and TCRdb kept only the in-frame ones, dropping some. The table lists 90,000 to 130,000 clones, 79% of them singletons, with 2.5% to 3% in the top ten. The specimen was PBMCs. The receptor source for this set is a woman aged 18 to 35 in good health and CMV-seropositive.

The V and J genes are TRBV28 and TRBJ2-7, with 7 positions matching TRBD2. The V gene's germline CDR1 is MDHEN and CDR2 SYDVKM. V lost 3 bases, J lost 0 bases, and 11 bases stayed unmatched. There are 17 residues in the CDR3. This CDR3 reads CASSFRGSGGSSYEQYF. The CDR3 bases are TGTGCCAGCAGTTTCCGTGGTTCCGGGGGGAGCTCCTACGAGCAGTACTTC.

The chain is built from TRBV15 and TRBJ2-5; 8 bases line up with TRBD1. The end of the DNA aligns better with TRBJ2-7, so the J call may be wrong. The CDR3 is 15 amino acids. Germline-derived CDR1 and CDR2 are LNHNV and YYDKDF (reference sequence). The DNA for the CDR3 is TGTGCCACCAGCAGGACCGGGACAGGTCCCCTCGAGCAGTACTTC. Protein product: CATSRTGTGPLEQYF.

Remarks on this clone: A junction end diverges from the germline sequence, so it may reflect a read error. The chain joins TRBV4-1 to TRBJ2-1; D is unclear. The CDR3 loop spans 15 amino acids. The germline gives CDR1 MGHRA, CDR2 YSYEKL. CDR3 in amino acids: CASSTPLPNFNEQFF. The CDR3 DNA sequence: TGTGCCAGCAGCACCCCACTTCCGAATTTCAATGAGCAGTTCTTC.

The V gene is TRBV21-1, the J gene TRBJ2-1; TRBD2 reflects the table's D call only, with no check against the DNA. TRBV21-1 is tagged as a pseudogene. The length of the CDR3 is 20 residues. The CDR3 loop reads CASSTIPSGRDGESYNEQFF. DNA for the CDR3: TGTGCCAGCAGCACCATTCCTAGCGGGAGAGATGGCGAATCCTACAATGAGCAGTTCTTC.

V is TRBV4-2 and J is TRBJ1-1, with a weak D call TRBD1 (6 bases). This CDR3 is built from 15 residues. V gave up 1 base and J gave up 4 bases, with 13 bases separating them. In germline, CDR1 is LGHNA, CDR2 YNFKEQ. This chain's CDR3 is CASSQATGTFTEAFF. The CDR3, as DNA: TGTGCCAGCAGCCAAGCTACAGGGACCTTCACTGAAGCTTTCTTT.

This chain joins TRBV10-3 and TRBJ2-2, with 9 bases fitting TRBD2. Germline V gene sequence: CDR1 ENHRY, CDR2 SYGVKD. V shed 3 bases, J shed 5 bases, and the junction held 16 bases outside the gene matches. This CDR3 has 19 residues. The CDR3 DNA follows: TGTGCCATCAGTGAATCCGCCACTTCTAGCGGGAAGGGGACCGGGGAGCTGTTTTTT. As protein: CAISESATSSGKGTGELFF.

This chain links TRBV25-1 with TRBJ2-1, with D possibly TRBD2 on 6 matching bases. Per the germline V gene, CDR1 is MGHDK and CDR2 is SYGVNS. Trimming shortened V by 4 bases and J by 1 base, and 8 bases separated the two germline ends. The CDR3 sequence is 14 residues long. The CDR3 loop reads CASSGDWSYNEQFF. In DNA, the CDR3 is TGTGCCAGCAGTGGGGACTGGTCCTACAATGAGCAGTTCTTC.

This clone came up once. This chain joins TRBV27 and TRBJ1-2; the match to TRBD1 covers 7 bases. V shed 5 bases, J shed 5 bases, and the junction held 5 bases outside the gene matches. This CDR3 is 13 amino acids long. Germline V gene sequence: CDR1 MNHEY, CDR2 SMNVEV (reference sequence). In nucleotides, the CDR3 is TGTGCCAGCAGTCTTGGGACAGCTTATGGCTACACCTTC. It encodes CASSLGTAYGYTF.

The chain carries TRBV28 and TRBJ2-7; TRBD1 matches 10 bases. V gave up 8 bases and J gave up 10 bases; unmatched junction bases: 11. CDR1 is MDHEN and CDR2 is SYDVKM in the germline V gene. The CDR3 runs to 13 residues. In nucleotides, the CDR3 is TGTGCCAGCGGGATAGACAGGGGGCCCAGCCAGTACTTC. It encodes CASGIDRGPSQYF.

In its sample, this clone was seen once. The V and J genes are TRBV4-2 and TRBJ2-3; TRBD1 might be the D (5 bases). V was cut by 2 bases and J by 2 bases, with 11 bases left in between. CDR1 and CDR2 from the germline V gene are LGHNA and YNFKEQ. This CDR3 contains 15 residues. The CDR3 here is CASSQKGEPTDTQYF. The DNA for the CDR3 is TGTGCCAGCAGCCAAAAAGGGGAACCCACAGATACGCAGTATTTT.

The rearrangement joins TRBV5-1 to TRBJ2-5; tentatively, D is TRBD2 (7 bases). Germline V CDR1 and CDR2: SGHRS, YFSETQ. Trimming took off 1 base at V and 5 bases at J, with 18 bases between the two ends. This CDR3 is 16 amino acids long. The CDR3 sequence is CASSLSGGALRETQYF. CDR3 sequence (DNA): TGCGCCAGCAGCTTGTCTGGGGGGGCGCTTAGGGAGACCCAGTACTTC.

This clone turned up a few times. The chain employs TRBV5-6 and TRBJ1-2; D is uncertain. Germline V gene sequence: CDR1 SGHDT, CDR2 YYEEEE. Trimming removed 3 bases at V and 0 bases at J, with 12 bases between. The CDR3 has 15 residues. DNA of the CDR3: TGTGCCAGCAGCTCTAATCCGGGAGCTAACTATGGCTACACCTTC. Amino acid sequence: CASSSNPGANYGYTF.

The chain combines TRBV9 with TRBJ2-1, with no clear D. The CDR3 runs to 11 residues. CDR1 is SGDLS and CDR2 is YYNGEE in the germline V gene. V was clipped by 0 bases and J by 9 bases, with 4 bases between them. The CDR3 is CASSVALEQFF. CDR3 nucleotide sequence: TGTGCCAGCAGCGTAGCCCTTGAGCAGTTCTTC.

This chain links TRBV5-4 with TRBJ2-5, with a weak D call TRBD1 (6 bases). Germline assignment: CDR1 SGHNT and CDR2 YYREEE (reference sequence). The V end was cut by 0 bases, the J end by 1 base, with 10 bases between. The CDR3 is 15 residues long. The CDR3 protein is CASSLATGRQETQYF. CDR3 nucleotide sequence: TGTGCCAGCAGCTTGGCAACAGGGCGCCAAGAGACCCAGTACTTC. The complete variable domain, with remaining parts taken from reference TRBV5-4 and TRBJ2-5, reads ETGVTQSPTHLIKTRGQQVTLRCSSQSGHNTVSWYQQALGQGPQFIFQYYREEENGRGNFPPRFSGLQFPNYSSELNVNALELDDSALYLCASSLATGRQETQYFGPGTRLLVL.

The CDR3 DNA reads TGTGCCAGCAGCCCGACTGCAACTAATGAAAAACTGTTTTTT. Its protein is CASSPTATNEKLFF. The chain joins TRBV9 to TRBJ1-4; D is uncertain. The germline V gene has CDR1 SGDLS and CDR2 YYNGEE. The V end was cut by 4 bases, the J end by 0 bases, with 7 bases between. This CDR3 region has 14 residues.

This clone was seen more than once but under ten times. The chain employs TRBV5-1 and TRBJ2-7; 15 bases line up with TRBD2. V lost 4 bases, J lost 2 bases, and 1 base stayed unmatched. The CDR3 spans 15 residues. Germline-derived CDR1 and CDR2 are SGHRS and YFSETQ. The CDR3: CASSRTSGRAYEQYF. DNA of the CDR3: TGCGCCAGCAGCCGGACTAGCGGGAGGGCCTACGAGCAGTACTTC.

V usage is TRBV27 and J usage is TRBJ1-1; 7 bases agree with TRBD1. This CDR3 is built from 15 residues. V shed 3 bases and J 5 bases; nucleotides not matched to a gene: 9. The germline V gene has CDR1 MNHEY and CDR2 SMNVEV (reference sequence). DNA of the CDR3: TGTGCCAGCAGTTTCCACAGGGGCCTATTGACTGAAGCTTTCTTT. It is translated as CASSFHRGLLTEAFF.

This clone was seen more than once but under ten times. CDR3 DNA: TGTGCCATCGGTCGGACAACCGGGGAGCTGTTTTTT. Its translation: CAIGRTTGELFF. V gene TRBV28 combines with J gene TRBJ2-2, with D maybe TRBD1 (5 bases). The CDR3 contains 12 residues. Looked up from germline, CDR1 is MDHEN and CDR2 is SYDVKM. The V end lost 10 bases, the J end lost 5 bases, and 11 bases lay between the germline ends.

This chain links TRBV28 with TRBJ1-5, with unresolved D. Trimming took 3 bases from V and 0 from J, leaving 9 bases between them. Germline V CDR1 and CDR2: MDHEN, SYDVKM. This CDR3 is built from 15 residues. As DNA, the CDR3 is TGTGCCAGCAGTTTGCAGTATCCTAGCAATCAGCCCCAGCATTTT. Its protein is CASSLQYPSNQPQHF.

In its sample, this clone was seen a few times. J is TRBJ2-2 and V is TRBV6-1; 9 nucleotides agree with TRBD1. The CDR3 sequence is 15 residues long. Germline CDR1 reads MNHNS; CDR2 reads SASEGT. Unmatched junction bases numbered 7, after V lost 6 bases and J lost 5 bases. CDR3 nucleotide sequence: TGTGCCAGCAGGCCCTACAGGGGGCGTACCGGGGAGCTGTTTTTT. It is translated as CASRPYRGRTGELFF.

The chain is built from TRBV4-1 and TRBJ1-2; D might be TRBD1 (6 bases). V lost 0 bases and J lost 4, with 12 bases in between. The CDR3 sequence is 15 residues long. Looked up from germline, CDR1 is MGHRA and CDR2 is YSYEKL. The CDR3 spells CASSQEGGAVYGYTF. CDR3 coding DNA: TGCGCCAGCAGCCAAGAGGGGGGGGCGGTCTATGGCTACACCTTC.

The chain has TRBV5-1 and TRBJ2-5; D may be TRBD1 (6 bases). From germline, CDR1 is SGHRS and CDR2 YFSETQ. This CDR3 spans 13 amino acids. V shed 4 bases and J shed 4 bases, with 11 bases lying between them. The CDR3 nucleotides are TGCGCCAGCAGCCTGGGGGCTGGAGAGACCCAGTACTTC. Translation gives CASSLGAGETQYF.

J is TRBJ1-2 and V is TRBV28; TRBD1 is a possible D gene (6 bases). Trimming took off 7 bases at V and 1 base at J, with 10 bases between the two ends. CDR3 size: 13 residues. CDR1 MDHEN and CDR2 SYDVKM come from the germline V gene. This CDR3 is CASNQQGNYGYTF. The CDR3 DNA follows: TGTGCCAGCAACCAACAGGGTAACTATGGCTACACCTTC.

The chain combines TRBV5-1 with TRBJ1-4; weak D call: TRBD1 (6 bases). The CDR3 is made up of 14 amino acids. Germline values: CDR1 SGHRS, CDR2 YFSETQ. Between the trimmed V and J ends, which lost 0 bases and 6 bases, there was a span of 9 bases. The CDR3 protein is CASSLAGGDEKLFF. DNA of the CDR3: TGCGCCAGCAGCTTGGCGGGGGGCGATGAAAAACTGTTTTTT.

This rearrangement joins TRBV28 to TRBJ1-2; weak D call: TRBD1 (6 bases). Looked up from germline, CDR1 is MDHEN and CDR2 is SYDVKM. Deletions cut 5 bases from V and 0 bases from J, with 7 bases between. The CDR3 has 13 amino acids. CDR3 sequence reads: CASSRTANYGYTF. CDR3 nucleotide sequence: TGTGCCAGCAGTCGGACAGCTAACTATGGCTACACCTTC.

This chain links TRBV25-1 with TRBJ1-3, with D maybe TRBD1 (5 bases). Germline CDR1 is MGHDK and CDR2 is SYGVNS. V shed 8 bases and J shed 0 bases, with 14 bases lying between them. The CDR3 is made up of 15 amino acids. The CDR3 nucleotides are TGTGCCAGCGGCGGAGGGGACCACTCTGGAAACACCATATATTTT. This sequence encodes CASGGGDHSGNTIYF.

The V call is TRBV15, the J call TRBJ1-3; weak D call: TRBD1 (6 bases). This CDR3 has 14 residues. V lost 0 bases and J 8 bases, leaving 11 bases between the germline ends. CDR1 is LNHNV, CDR2 YYDKDF, per germline (reference sequence). The CDR3 DNA follows: TGTGCCACCAGCAGAGATTACAGGGAGTACACCATATATTTT. It is translated as CATSRDYREYTIYF.

This clone was detected once. The CDR3 bases are TGCGCCAGCAGCCCGGGGACAGCCGGCGAGCAGTACTTC. This translates into CASSPGTAGEQYF. This chain joins TRBV5-1 and TRBJ2-7; 7 positions match TRBD1. The junction had 7 bases not matched to a gene; V was cut back by 4 bases and J by 6 bases. The CDR3 loop spans 13 amino acids. Looked up from germline, CDR1 is SGHRS and CDR2 is YFSETQ.

The chain is built from TRBV27 and TRBJ2-7, with 12 nucleotides matching TRBD1. This CDR3 comprises 15 residues. V shed 5 bases, J shed 7 bases, and the junction held 9 bases outside the gene matches. Germline lookup yields CDR1 MNHEY and CDR2 SMNVEV (reference sequence). CDR3 DNA sequence: TGTGCCAGCAGTCGGAGGGGACAGGGGGCACAGGAGCAGTACTTC. Protein sequence: CASSRRGQGAQEQYF.

The J gene is TRBJ2-1, the V gene TRBV30, with 7 bases lining up with TRBD2. The CDR3 runs 11 residues. Trimming at V came to 2 bases and at J to 10 bases, leaving 2 bases not matched to a gene. Germline CDR1 is GTSNPN and CDR2 is SVGIG (reference sequence). CDR3 in DNA: TGTGCCTGGAGTAGGCGGGAGGAGCAGTTCTTC. Translation: CAWSRREEQFF.